Below, 7 T cell receptor beta chains from the same sample are listed, as sequenced in a study of CD8 T cells in Susac syndrome. An input of about 0.5 to 1 ug of RNA was subjected to reverse transcription using random hexamers. MiXCR, applied by TCRdb to the immunoSEQ multiplex PCR reads, yields one record per CDR3 protein. The table has approximately 220,000 distinct CDR3 sequences, approximately 90% seen once. The sequenced material came from CD8+ T cells from PBMCs. The receptors were sampled from a human donor with multiple sclerosis.

The chain employs TRBV11-2 and TRBJ2-5, with D unclear. The CDR3 totals 15 residues. Germline lookup yields CDR1 SGHAT and CDR2 FQNNGV. Trimming cost V 3 bases and J 5 bases, with 16 bases left between them. The CDR3 loop is CASSLWSTPKETQYF. CDR3 sequence (DNA): TGTGCCAGCAGCTTGTGGTCGACACCCAAGGAGACCCAGTACTTC.

This chain uses TRBV6-6 with TRBJ2-3; TRBD1 might be the D (6 bases). Germline loops: CDR1 MNHNY, CDR2 SVGAGI (reference sequence). Deletions cut 11 bases from V and 1 base from J, with 13 bases between. CDR3 size: 13 residues. CDR3 in amino acids: CAALEGGTDTQYF. The CDR3 DNA reads as TGTGCCGCCCTTGAGGGGGGCACAGATACGCAGTATTTT.

V and J are TRBV6-2 or TRBV6-3 and TRBJ2-7, with 13 nucleotides matching TRBD2. V lost 4 bases to trimming and J lost 7 bases; unmatched junction nucleotides: 7. CDR1 and CDR2 from the germline V gene are MNHEY and SVGEGT. The CDR3 length is 15 residues. This chain's CDR3 is CASSSGTSGTREQYF. Written as DNA, the CDR3 is TGTGCCAGCAGTTCCGGGACTAGCGGGACGCGGGAGCAGTACTTC.

The DNA for the CDR3 is TGTGCCAGCAGCCCGGACCGAAATTCACCCCTCCACTTT. Amino acids: CASSPDRNSPLHF. V is TRBV7-9 and J is TRBJ1-6; D unresolved. The germline gives CDR1 SEHNR, CDR2 FQNEAQ (reference sequence). The V end lost 5 bases, the J end lost 7 bases, and 9 bases lay between the germline ends. The CDR3 is 13 residues long.

This clonotype was observed a single time. The rearrangement uses TRBV5-4 and TRBJ1-1; tentative D call: TRBD1 (5 bases). The CDR3 is 14 residues long. Trimming shortened V by 1 base and J by 8 bases, and 15 bases separated the two germline ends. The germline V gene encodes CDR1 SGHNT and CDR2 YYREEE (reference sequence). The CDR3 sequence: CASSLSSGFGEAFF. CDR3 DNA: TGTGCCAGCAGCTTGTCTTCAGGGTTCGGGGAAGCTTTCTTT.

This clonotype was counted once. This sequence joins TRBV18 and TRBJ2-2; 7 bases align to TRBD2. Losses at the gene ends were 3 bases for V and 3 bases for J; bases not matched to a gene: 4. The CDR3 runs to 15 residues. CDR1 and CDR2 (germline): KGHSH, LQKENI. The CDR3 bases are TGTGCCAGCTCACCGGCGGGGGAAGACACCGGGGAGCTGTTTTTT. Its protein is CASSPAGEDTGELFF. Based on the CDR3 plus reference TRBV18 and TRBJ2-2, the full variable domain is NAGVMQNPRHLVRRRGQEARLRCSPMKGHSHVYWYRQLPEEGLKFMVYLQKENIIDESGMPKERFSAEFPKEGPSILRIQQVVRGDSAAYFCASSPAGEDTGELFFGEGSRLTVL.

This sequence joins TRBV3-1 and TRBJ2-5; 7 nucleotides line up with TRBD1. There are 18 residues in the CDR3. With V trimmed by 3 bases and J by 5 bases, 18 bases remained unmatched. Germline V CDR1 and CDR2: LGHDT, YNNKEL (reference sequence). In DNA form, the CDR3 reads TGTGCCAGCAGCCACGGATGGCAGGGGGTATTACCAGGGGAGACCCAGTACTTC. It yields the protein CASSHGWQGVLPGETQYF.